This TCR beta chain came from a study of Graves' ophthalmopathy and Graves' hyperthyroidism. Looking at the study overall: Researchers obtained peripheral blood at initial diagnosis, before any treatment had begun. Study outcomes and limitations: Among expanded thyroid clonotypes above 0.001 frequency, most also occurred in blood. Using a 13-signature model, the authors split ophthalmopathy from stable hyperthyroidism, with 85% to 90% sensitivity and approximately 84% specificity.

The germline gives CDR1 MDHEN, CDR2 SYDVKM. The length of the CDR3 is 14 residues. V dropped 6 bases and J dropped 11; count of bases not matched to a gene: 12. This clonotype has ten or more counts. Its matching antigen is unknown. Investigators amplified TCR beta CDR3 regions from RNA transcripts. HTBI-primed first-round RT-PCR preceded second-round multiplex PCR. TCRdb reprocessed the multiplex PCR reads with MiXCR, giving one entry per CDR3 protein. Among fewer than 350,000 distinct CDR3 sequences listed, roughly 16% were seen once. The TCR comes from an adult man with Graves' ophthalmopathy. The sequenced material came from peripheral blood. The chain uses TRBV28 and TRBJ1-1; TRBD1 matches 10 bases. As DNA, the CDR3 is TGTGCCAGCAGCCGAGCAGACAGGGGGCCGAGGGCTTTCTTT. This encodes CASSRADRGPRAFF.